A selection of T cell receptor beta chains follows, all from one sample in a study of response to subunit inactivated influenza vaccine. MiXCR, run by TCRdb on the RT-PCR reads, gives a single entry per CDR3 protein. Of roughly 570,000 distinct CDR3 sequences in the sample, around 13% are singletons; the top ten hold roughly 13%. The source material was PBMCs from blood, sampled about 40 days after vaccination. These receptors originate from a middle-aged man who received an inactivated influenza vaccine. Each CDR3 is given with its conserved first and last residue. Each record gives: CDR3 DNA, CDR3 protein, D gene, J gene, clone size, V gene. A D gene is named only where the DNA matches it firmly. Clone sizes are given selectively: once, few, many, or a class where the clone is expanded.

CDR3 DNA: TGTGCCAGCAGCCTGGGACAGACCGACGGCTACACCTTC
CDR3 protein: CASSLGQTDGYTF
D gene: TRBD1
J gene: TRBJ1-2
clone size: few
V gene: TRBV6-2/TRBV6-3

CDR3 DNA: TGTGCCAGCAGCCAAGAGGGCGGCTTCGGGGAGCAGTACTTC
CDR3 protein: CASSQEGGFGEQYF
D gene: NA
J gene: TRBJ2-7
clone size: NA
V gene: TRBV3-1

CDR3 DNA: TGTGCCAGCAGCTTAGGAGGCAGGGGGCGCTACGAGCAGTACTTC
CDR3 protein: CASSLGGRGRYEQYF
D gene: TRBD1
J gene: TRBJ2-7
clone size: few
V gene: TRBV7-2

CDR3 DNA: TGTGCCAGCAGCGCTTATCAGGGACTGCACAACACCGGGGAGCTGTTTTTT
CDR3 protein: CASSAYQGLHNTGELFF
D gene: NA
J gene: TRBJ2-2
clone size: few
V gene: TRBV11-2

CDR3 DNA: TGTGCCAGCAGTTACTCGTCAGGAAGGTCCTACGAGCAGTACTTC
CDR3 protein: CASSYSSGRSYEQYF
D gene: NA
J gene: TRBJ2-7
clone size: NA
V gene: TRBV6-5

CDR3 DNA: TGTGTCAGCAGTTCCTTGGCAGGCCCGGAGACCCAGTACTTC
CDR3 protein: CVSSSLAGPETQYF
D gene: NA
J gene: TRBJ2-5
clone size: few
V gene: TRBV6-5

CDR3 DNA: TGTGCCAGCAGCTTTCGAGAGGGATGGAATGAGCAGTTCTTC
CDR3 protein: CASSFREGWNEQFF
D gene: NA
J gene: TRBJ2-1
clone size: NA
V gene: TRBV5-4

CDR3 DNA: TGTGCCAGCAGCAACAGGGTCGGTGAGCAGTTCTTC
CDR3 protein: CASSNRVGEQFF
D gene: NA
J gene: TRBJ2-1
clone size: few
V gene: TRBV7-2

CDR3 DNA: TGTGCCAGCAGCTCGGACAGCAAGTATGGCTACACCTTC
CDR3 protein: CASSSDSKYGYTF
D gene: NA
J gene: TRBJ1-2
clone size: NA
V gene: TRBV6-2/TRBV6-3

CDR3 DNA: TGTGCCAGCAGCTATCGACAGTACTCCGGGGAGCTGTTTTTT
CDR3 protein: CASSYRQYSGELFF
D gene: NA
J gene: TRBJ2-2
clone size: NA
V gene: TRBV7-6

CDR3 DNA: TGCAGTGCTAGAGACTGGGGAGAGGATGGCTACACCTTC
CDR3 protein: CSARDWGEDGYTF
D gene: NA
J gene: TRBJ1-2
clone size: NA
V gene: TRBV20-1

CDR3 DNA: TGTGCCAGCAGTGGGGACAGGGGGCTCGGGGCCAACGTCCTGACTTTC
CDR3 protein: CASSGDRGLGANVLTF
D gene: TRBD1
J gene: TRBJ2-6
clone size: NA
V gene: TRBV12-3/TRBV12-4

CDR3 DNA: TGCGCCAGCGCGCCCGGAGCGGTCGTAGATACGCAGTATTTT
CDR3 protein: CASAPGAVVDTQYF
D gene: NA
J gene: TRBJ2-3
clone size: many
V gene: TRBV5-1

CDR3 DNA: TGTGCCAGCAGCCGACGACTAGCGGAATCCTACAATGAGCAGTTCTTC
CDR3 protein: CASSRRLAESYNEQFF
D gene: TRBD2
J gene: TRBJ2-1
clone size: NA
V gene: TRBV4-2

CDR3 DNA: TGCAGCGTTGAAGAGGGCAGGGGTTACGAGCAGTACTTC
CDR3 protein: CSVEEGRGYEQYF
D gene: NA
J gene: TRBJ2-7
clone size: many
V gene: TRBV29-1

CDR3 DNA: TGTGCCAGCAGCTTAGGGTGGTTACTGTCTTACGAGCAGTACTTC
CDR3 protein: CASSLGWLLSYEQYF
D gene: NA
J gene: TRBJ2-7
clone size: NA
V gene: TRBV7-2

CDR3 DNA: TGTGCCAGCAACCCCGGGGGGAACACCGGGGAGCTGTTTTTT
CDR3 protein: CASNPGGNTGELFF
D gene: NA
J gene: TRBJ2-2
clone size: NA
V gene: TRBV6-1

CDR3 DNA: TGTGCCAGCAGGGAACAGTCCCAAGAGACCCAGTACTTC
CDR3 protein: CASREQSQETQYF
D gene: NA
J gene: TRBJ2-5
clone size: NA
V gene: TRBV7-2

CDR3 DNA: TGTGCCAGCAGTAAACCGGGACAGGTGAACACCGGGGAGCTGTTTTTT
CDR3 protein: CASSKPGQVNTGELFF
D gene: TRBD1
J gene: TRBJ2-2
clone size: once
V gene: TRBV27

CDR3 DNA: TGCGCCAGCAGCCAAGAAGTGCGAGAGACCCAGTACTTC
CDR3 protein: CASSQEVRETQYF
D gene: NA
J gene: TRBJ2-5
clone size: few
V gene: TRBV4-1

CDR3 DNA: TGCAGCGTGGAGCGGGAGCGGGGTGAGACCCAGTACTTC
CDR3 protein: CSVERERGETQYF
D gene: TRBD2
J gene: TRBJ2-5
clone size: many
V gene: TRBV29-1

CDR3 DNA: TGTGCCAGCAGTTACTCGTACGGGGTTTCCGGGGAGCTGTTTTTT
CDR3 protein: CASSYSYGVSGELFF
D gene: NA
J gene: TRBJ2-2
clone size: few
V gene: TRBV6-5

CDR3 DNA: TGTGCCAGCAGCTTAGCACAGGTCACCGGGGAGCTGTTTTTT
CDR3 protein: CASSLAQVTGELFF
D gene: NA
J gene: TRBJ2-2
clone size: few
V gene: TRBV7-2

CDR3 DNA: TGTGCCAGCAGTTACGGAACAAGGACGCATGAGCAGTTCTTC
CDR3 protein: CASSYGTRTHEQFF
D gene: NA
J gene: TRBJ2-1
clone size: few
V gene: TRBV6-2/TRBV6-3

CDR3 DNA: TGCGCCAGCACCAGACTCGTCAGCTCCTACAATGAGCAGTTCTTC
CDR3 protein: CASTRLVSSYNEQFF
D gene: NA
J gene: TRBJ2-1
clone size: NA
V gene: TRBV5-1

CDR3 DNA: TGTGCCAGCAGTTACCGGACAGGTGAAACCTACGAGCAGTACTTC
CDR3 protein: CASSYRTGETYEQYF
D gene: TRBD1
J gene: TRBJ2-7
clone size: few
V gene: TRBV6-5

CDR3 DNA: TGTGCCAGCAGACACCAGGGGGCCGAGCAGTACTTC
CDR3 protein: CASRHQGAEQYF
D gene: TRBD1
J gene: TRBJ2-7
clone size: few
V gene: TRBV28

CDR3 DNA: TGTGCCAGCCACCCCGGGCATTTAGACTACAATGAGCAGTTCTTC
CDR3 protein: CASHPGHLDYNEQFF
D gene: NA
J gene: TRBJ2-1
clone size: NA
V gene: TRBV9

CDR3 DNA: TGTGCCAGCAGCCAAGAGGAGTGGACTAGCGGGAGAGGGGGGCAAGAGACCCAGTACTTC
CDR3 protein: CASSQEEWTSGRGGQETQYF
D gene: TRBD2
J gene: TRBJ2-5
clone size: many
V gene: TRBV3-1

CDR3 DNA: TGCAGCGTTGAAGAAGGGACAGCATCTTACGAGCAGTACTTC
CDR3 protein: CSVEEGTASYEQYF
D gene: TRBD1
J gene: TRBJ2-7
clone size: few
V gene: TRBV29-1

CDR3 DNA: TGCAGTGCTAGAGCTTCAACCTCCTACGAGCAGTACTTC
CDR3 protein: CSARASTSYEQYF
D gene: NA
J gene: TRBJ2-7
clone size: many
V gene: TRBV20-1

CDR3 DNA: TGTGCCAGCAGCTTGGGGACTAGCGGGAGGGCCCTCTACAATAAGCAGTTCTTC
CDR3 protein: CASSLGTSGRALYNKQFF
D gene: TRBD2
J gene: TRBJ2-1
clone size: NA
V gene: TRBV7-6

CDR3 DNA: TGTGCCAGCAGCCCCGGGGGGAGTAGTAGGAACTATGGCTACACCTTC
CDR3 protein: CASSPGGSSRNYGYTF
D gene: NA
J gene: TRBJ1-2
clone size: NA
V gene: TRBV7-8

CDR3 DNA: TGTGCCAGCATTGCGCCGGGACCCGGTGGGGAGACCCAGTACTTC
CDR3 protein: CASIAPGPGGETQYF
D gene: NA
J gene: TRBJ2-5
clone size: NA
V gene: TRBV7-9

CDR3 DNA: TGTGCCAGCAGTCGCACCGGACAGAGGTATTCACCCCTCCACTTT
CDR3 protein: CASSRTGQRYSPLHF
D gene: NA
J gene: TRBJ1-6
clone size: NA
V gene: TRBV11-2

CDR3 DNA: TGCAGCGTAGGTTCGGGTTCAGAGACCCAGTACTTC
CDR3 protein: CSVGSGSETQYF
D gene: NA
J gene: TRBJ2-5
clone size: NA
V gene: TRBV29-1

CDR3 DNA: TGCAGCGTAGACAGTCAGGGGCAAGAGACCCAGTACTTC
CDR3 protein: CSVDSQGQETQYF
D gene: NA
J gene: TRBJ2-5
clone size: NA
V gene: TRBV29-1

CDR3 DNA: TGCGCCAGCAGCTTGGGGGCGGCCACCACCACTGAAGCTTTCTTT
CDR3 protein: CASSLGAATTTEAFF
D gene: NA
J gene: TRBJ1-1
clone size: few
V gene: TRBV5-1

CDR3 DNA: TGCAGTGCTAGAGGGGGACAGGGGAACACCGGGGAGCTGTTTTTT
CDR3 protein: CSARGGQGNTGELFF
D gene: TRBD1
J gene: TRBJ2-2
clone size: many
V gene: TRBV20-1

CDR3 DNA: TGCAGTGTGGGACAGGAGGATCAGCCCCAGCATTTT
CDR3 protein: CSVGQEDQPQHF
D gene: TRBD1
J gene: TRBJ1-5
clone size: few
V gene: TRBV20-1

CDR3 DNA: TGTGCCAGCAGTTACAGGAGGGGACAGGGGAATTCACCCCTCCACTTT
CDR3 protein: CASSYRRGQGNSPLHF
D gene: TRBD1
J gene: TRBJ1-6
clone size: few
V gene: TRBV12-3/TRBV12-4

CDR3 DNA: TGTGCCAGCAGCCCGGAGGGACTCATAGAGACCCAGTACTTC
CDR3 protein: CASSPEGLIETQYF
D gene: NA
J gene: TRBJ2-5
clone size: few
V gene: TRBV7-9

CDR3 DNA: TGTGCCAGCAGCTTAGGGACACAAAGTGAGCAGTTCTTC
CDR3 protein: CASSLGTQSEQFF
D gene: NA
J gene: TRBJ2-1
clone size: NA
V gene: TRBV7-2

CDR3 DNA: TGTGCCAGCAGTTTCAACAGGGGGCTCGGCGAGCAGTACTTC
CDR3 protein: CASSFNRGLGEQYF
D gene: TRBD1
J gene: TRBJ2-7
clone size: NA
V gene: TRBV6-5

CDR3 DNA: TGTGTTTATGAGGGCAATCAGCCCCAGCATTTT
CDR3 protein: CVYEGNQPQHF
D gene: NA
J gene: TRBJ1-5
clone size: few
V gene: TRBV7-9

CDR3 DNA: TGCAGTGCGGGGGACGGCTACGAGCAGTACTTC
CDR3 protein: CSAGDGYEQYF
D gene: NA
J gene: TRBJ2-7
clone size: many
V gene: TRBV20-1

CDR3 DNA: TGCAGTGCTAGCGGACAGGGTAGCAATTCACCCCTCCACTTT
CDR3 protein: CSASGQGSNSPLHF
D gene: TRBD1
J gene: TRBJ1-6
clone size: few
V gene: TRBV20-1

CDR3 DNA: TGCAGCGTTGAGGAGACTAGCTCCTACAATGAGCAGTTCTTC
CDR3 protein: CSVEETSSYNEQFF
D gene: NA
J gene: TRBJ2-1
clone size: NA
V gene: TRBV29-1

CDR3 DNA: TGTGCCAGCACCTTGGGGGCCTCCTACGAGCAGTACTTC
CDR3 protein: CASTLGASYEQYF
D gene: NA
J gene: TRBJ2-7
clone size: many
V gene: TRBV5-6

CDR3 DNA: TGTGCCAGCAGCTTCCAGGCCTCAGGCCAAGAGACCCAGTACTTC
CDR3 protein: CASSFQASGQETQYF
D gene: NA
J gene: TRBJ2-5
clone size: many
V gene: TRBV7-9

CDR3 DNA: TGTGCCAGCAACAACGGAGGGCAGCTCTATGGCTACACCTTC
CDR3 protein: CASNNGGQLYGYTF
D gene: NA
J gene: TRBJ1-2
clone size: few
V gene: TRBV5-4

CDR3 DNA: TGTGCCAGCAGCTTAGGCGGGACTAGGGAATGGTGGCAGTACTTC
CDR3 protein: CASSLGGTREWWQYF
D gene: TRBD2
J gene: TRBJ2-7
clone size: few
V gene: TRBV7-2

CDR3 DNA: TGTGCCACCAGCAGAGATCGCGTTGGGGCTGAGCAGTTCTTC
CDR3 protein: CATSRDRVGAEQFF
D gene: NA
J gene: TRBJ2-1
clone size: NA
V gene: TRBV15

CDR3 DNA: TGTGCCAGCAGCTTAGTAACGGCATCCTCGTTTTTCTCTGGGGCCAACGTCCTGACTTTC
CDR3 protein: CASSLVTASSFFSGANVLTF
D gene: NA
J gene: TRBJ2-6
clone size: NA
V gene: TRBV13

CDR3 DNA: TGTGCCAGCAGCGAGGATCCAGGGTCTCATATGAGGGGCTACACCTTC
CDR3 protein: CASSEDPGSHMRGYTF
D gene: NA
J gene: TRBJ1-2
clone size: NA
V gene: TRBV9

CDR3 DNA: TGTGCCAGCAACTCTAGGGGTAGGACAGGGCAAAATACGCAGTATTTT
CDR3 protein: CASNSRGRTGQNTQYF
D gene: TRBD1
J gene: TRBJ2-3
clone size: many
V gene: TRBV12-3/TRBV12-4

CDR3 DNA: TGTGCCAGCAGCCCCCTCGGCAGGGCTAATGAGCAGTTCTTC
CDR3 protein: CASSPLGRANEQFF
D gene: NA
J gene: TRBJ2-1
clone size: NA
V gene: TRBV5-6

CDR3 DNA: TGTGCCAGCAGAGGGGCCTCTGGAAACACCATATATTTT
CDR3 protein: CASRGASGNTIYF
D gene: NA
J gene: TRBJ1-3
clone size: NA
V gene: TRBV9

CDR3 DNA: TGTGCCACCAGGAGGACAGACGGGGAGCTGTTTTTT
CDR3 protein: CATRRTDGELFF
D gene: NA
J gene: TRBJ2-2
clone size: many
V gene: TRBV24-1

CDR3 DNA: TGTGCCAGCAGCCTAACTAGCGGGCAGTACGAGCAGTACTTC
CDR3 protein: CASSLTSGQYEQYF
D gene: TRBD2
J gene: TRBJ2-7
clone size: NA
V gene: TRBV7-9